This T cell receptor beta chain was retrieved from a study of cytomegalovirus exposure and HLA in healthy donors. Study-wide points: As a later analysis revealed, the rate of TCR association differed by HLA locus, with DRB1 most and HLA-C fewest.

Researchers ran the PCR with 60 Vbeta and 13 Jbeta primers. Generated by immunoSEQ multiplex PCR, the TCRdb table keeps only in-frame clones and is missing some. The table has 110,000 to 150,000 clones, around 80% seen once. Concerning this clone: The target antigen is unknown.

Germline CDR1 reads GTSNPN; CDR2 reads SVGIG (reference sequence). The germline V and J ends were trimmed by 1 base and 8 bases, with 14 bases remaining between them. The CDR3 is 14 residues long. The sample was PBMCs. The chain combines TRBV30 with TRBJ2-2, with D maybe TRBD2 (5 bases). The sequence was collected from a man aged 18 to 29 in good health and CMV-seropositive. DNA of the CDR3: TGTGCCTGGAGTGGGATACTCCCGGGAGGGGAGCTGTTTTTT. It specifies CAWSGILPGGELFF.